The clone carrying this T cell receptor (beta chain) was counted at least ten times. Its antigen is as yet unknown. If no ophthalmopathy progression occurred within 18 months, Graves' hyperthyroidism was stable. This sample holds PBMCs from roughly 10 ml fresh peripheral blood. This specimen comes from a study of T cells in Graves' hyperthyroidism and ophthalmopathy. Study-wide points: The model predicted ophthalmopathy a median 6.5 months before onset. A 13 V-J signature model discriminated ophthalmopathy versus stable hyperthyroidism.

RNA transcripts were the template for amplifying TCR beta CDR3 regions. First-round RT-PCR with HTBI primers amplified the TCR CDR3 region. TCRdb reprocessed the multiplex PCR reads via MiXCR and lists one record per CDR3 protein. This table has a few hundred thousand distinct CDR3 sequences, more than 15% appearing once. The germline V gene has CDR1 MGHRA and CDR2 YSYEKL. The CDR3 runs to 15 residues. V was clipped by 3 bases and J by 5 bases, with 17 bases between them. The sequence was collected from a woman aged 18-29 years with Graves' hyperthyroidism. The sequencing input was blood. The rearrangement joins TRBV4-1 to TRBJ2-7, with D perhaps TRBD1 (6 bases). The CDR3 DNA reads TGCGCCAGCAGCCACTCCCCCAGGGGATCGGACGAGCAGTACTTC. Translation: CASSHSPRGSDEQYF.